A single sample gave rise to the 13 T cell receptor beta chains below, sequenced in a study of CD8 T cells in Susac syndrome. The authors reverse transcribed about 0.5 to 1 ug RNA with random hexamers. From the immunoSEQ multiplex PCR reads, TCRdb called clonotypes with MiXCR, one entry per CDR3 protein. Of about 140,000 distinct CDR3 sequences detected, around 94% appear once; the ten largest clones hold around 0.29%. The sequenced sample consisted of CD8+ T cells from PBMCs. The receptors derive from a human donor in good health.

The chain employs TRBV27 and TRBJ1-5; TRBD1 matches at 9 bases. CDR3 size: 13 residues. The germline gives CDR1 MNHEY, CDR2 SMNVEV (reference sequence). Trimming at V came to 6 bases and at J to 8 bases, leaving 5 bases not matched to a gene. In DNA, the CDR3 is TGTGCCAGCAGCCCGACAGGGGGAGAGCCCCAGCATTTT. This translates into CASSPTGGEPQHF.

CDR3 region: CASSQVLVRVGELFF. The CDR3, as DNA: TGCGCCAGCAGCCAAGTACTTGTAAGGGTCGGGGAGCTGTTTTTT. The rearrangement links TRBV4-3 to TRBJ2-2; D is unresolved. The CDR3 has 15 residues. The V end was cut by 1 base, the J end by 7 bases, with 13 bases between. Germline CDR1 reads LGHNA; CDR2 reads YSLEER.

A single count supports this clonotype. The chain is built from TRBV4-2 and TRBJ2-7; D uncertain. CDR3 size: 15 residues. V was pared by 1 base and J by 3 bases, with 13 bases between. Per germline, CDR1 LGHNA and CDR2 YNFKEQ. The CDR3 loop reads CASSQANSADYEQYF. The DNA for the CDR3 is TGTGCCAGCAGCCAAGCCAACAGCGCAGACTACGAGCAGTACTTC.

The CDR3 nucleotides read TGTGCCAGCAGCCCCCGTAGGAGCGGGCCCTACAATGAGCAGTTCTTC. Amino acid sequence: CASSPRRSGPYNEQFF. V and J are TRBV7-9 and TRBJ2-1; D is possibly TRBD2 (6 bases). This CDR3 has 16 amino acids. Germline V gene sequence: CDR1 SEHNR, CDR2 FQNEAQ (reference sequence). The V gene lost 5 bases and the J gene lost 2 bases, with 16 bases spanning the gap.

The chain links TRBV9 to TRBJ2-1, with 12 bases fitting TRBD2. The CDR3 consists of 14 residues. Trimming cost V 4 bases and J 8 bases; bases outside gene matches: 4. The germline gives CDR1 SGDLS, CDR2 YYNGEE. The CDR3 region is CASSPRLAGDEQFF. DNA for the CDR3: TGTGCCAGCAGCCCCCGACTAGCGGGAGATGAGCAGTTCTTC.

V gene TRBV7-2 combines with J gene TRBJ2-1; TRBD2 is a possible D gene (5 bases). The CDR3 has 14 amino acids. Per the germline V gene, CDR1 is SGHTA and CDR2 is FQGNSA. V was pared by 0 bases and J by 8 bases, with 11 bases between. The CDR3 nucleotides read TGTGCCAGCAGCTTAGCACTGGGCGGGCATGAGCAGTTCTTC. Protein sequence: CASSLALGGHEQFF.

The chain has TRBV6-5 and TRBJ2-1; D might be TRBD2 (5 bases). This CDR3 spans 16 amino acids. Germline V gene lookup returns CDR1 MNHEY and CDR2 SVGAGI. V lost 0 bases to trimming and J lost 4 bases, with 13 bases between them. The CDR3 nucleotides read TGTGCCAGCAGTTACTCCGGTGGAGGAGGATACAATGAGCAGTTCTTC. Its protein product is CASSYSGGGGYNEQFF.

This chain uses TRBV5-6 with TRBJ1-2; 11 positions match TRBD1. J was trimmed by 6 bases and V by 3 bases; bases with no gene match: 4. Germline V gene lookup returns CDR1 SGHDT and CDR2 YYEEEE. The CDR3 runs to 14 residues. CDR3 DNA: TGTGCCAGCAGCTCCGGACAGGGGGCGCATGGCTACACCTTC. It encodes CASSSGQGAHGYTF. The full variable domain, rest sourced from reference TRBV5-6 and TRBJ1-2, is DAGVTQSPTHLIKTRGQQVTLRCSPKSGHDTVSWYQQALGQGPQFIFQYYEEEERQRGNFPDRFSGHQFPNYSSELNVNALLLGDSALYLCASSSGQGAHGYTFGSGTRLTVV.

The CDR3 region is CSVEGRENTGELFF. The CDR3 bases are TGCAGCGTTGAAGGGAGAGAGAACACCGGGGAGCTGTTTTTT. The V gene is TRBV29-1, the J gene TRBJ2-2; D not resolved. This CDR3 comprises 14 residues. Trimming removed 1 base at V and 1 base at J, with 7 bases between. In germline, CDR1 is SQVTM, CDR2 ANQGSEA.

This clonotype was seen once. The V gene is TRBV4-2, the J gene TRBJ1-2; D not resolved. Germline V gives CDR1 LGHNA, CDR2 YNFKEQ. The CDR3 is made up of 13 amino acids. Trimming shortened V by 3 bases and J by 3 bases, and 8 bases separated the two germline ends. CDR3 loop: CASSQGNYYGYTF. DNA of the CDR3: TGTGCCAGCAGCCAGGGAAATTACTATGGCTACACCTTC.

To note about this clonotype: The final CDR3 position lacks the conserved phenylalanine or tryptophan, pointing to a likely read error. The DNA is omitted, as the CDR3 cannot be located on it reliably, and the CDR3 follows TCRdb's listing. The genes are TRBV27 and TRBJ2-1; the table's D gene call, TRBD2, was not cross checked with the DNA. Germline V gives CDR1 MNHEY, CDR2 SMNVEV (reference sequence). Ends included, the CDR3 has 13 residues. Here the CDR3 reads CASSSGLAGHPSL.

The count of this clonotype is one. This rearrangement joins TRBV5-1 to TRBJ2-1; 8 bases fit TRBD2. Germline trimming cut 3 bases from V and 10 bases from J; bases unmatched to any gene: 6. CDR1 and CDR2 (germline): SGHRS, YFSETQ. CDR3 length: 13 residues. In DNA form, the CDR3 reads TGCGCCAGCAGCTCTGGGACTAGGTCGGAGCAGTTCTTC. Protein sequence: CASSSGTRSEQFF.

The chain carries TRBV20-1 and TRBJ2-6; D call uncertain. V dropped 2 bases and J dropped 0 bases, with 11 bases sitting between them. The CDR3 has 16 amino acids. The germline CDR1 and CDR2 sequences are DFQATT and SNEGSKA (reference sequence). CDR3 in amino acids: CSARPFQASGANVLTF. CDR3 nucleotides: TGCAGTGCTAGACCCTTCCAAGCCTCTGGGGCCAACGTCCTGACTTTC.